This T cell receptor (beta chain) was sequenced in a study of cytomegalovirus exposure and HLA in healthy donors. The sample holds a few counts of this clone. What it binds is not known. Study results and limitations: The productive fraction for most TCR beta V segments was about 87% or about 30% in an earlier analysis.

The primer mix had 60 Vbeta and 13 Jbeta primers. Sequencing used immunoSEQ multiplex PCR; TCRdb keeps in-frame clones, though not all of them. Of some 90,000 clones listed, approximately 80% are singletons. Germline CDR1 and CDR2: SGDLS and YYNGEE. Trimming cost V 3 bases and J 4 bases; bases outside gene matches: 10. The CDR3 contains 16 residues. Sequencing was carried out using PBMCs. The sequence came from a man aged 25 to 45 in good health and CMV-seropositive. The chain links TRBV9 to TRBJ2-1; 7 bases are a match to TRBD1. CDR3 nucleotides: TGTGCCAGCAGCGCCCAGACAGGGTCGCTGTACAATGAGCAGTTCTTC. Protein sequence: CASSAQTGSLYNEQFF.